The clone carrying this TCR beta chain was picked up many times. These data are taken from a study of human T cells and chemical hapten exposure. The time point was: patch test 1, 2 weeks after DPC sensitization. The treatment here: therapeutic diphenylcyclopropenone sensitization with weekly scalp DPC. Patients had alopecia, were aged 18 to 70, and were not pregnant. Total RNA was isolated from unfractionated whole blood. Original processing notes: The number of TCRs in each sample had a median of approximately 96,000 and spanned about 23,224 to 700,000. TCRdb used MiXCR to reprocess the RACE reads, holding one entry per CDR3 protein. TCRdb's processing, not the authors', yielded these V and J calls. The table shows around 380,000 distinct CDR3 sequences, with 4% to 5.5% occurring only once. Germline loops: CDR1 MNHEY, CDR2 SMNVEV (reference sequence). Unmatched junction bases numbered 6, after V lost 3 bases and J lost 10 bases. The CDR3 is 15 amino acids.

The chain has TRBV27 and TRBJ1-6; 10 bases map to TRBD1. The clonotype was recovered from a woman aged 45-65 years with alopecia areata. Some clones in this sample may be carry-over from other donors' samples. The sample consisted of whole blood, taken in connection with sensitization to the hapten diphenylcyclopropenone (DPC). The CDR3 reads CASSFGTGVGSPLHF. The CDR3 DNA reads TGTGCCAGCAGTTTTGGGACAGGGGTAGGGTCACCCCTCCACTTT.